This T cell receptor (beta chain) was found in a study of blood T cell repertoires in COVID-19. Cohorts were determined from participant-reported clinical history. With 3 bases removed from V and 5 bases from J, the gap between germline ends came to 10 bases. This CDR3 comprises 13 residues. From germline, CDR1 is SGHNT and CDR2 YENEEA. Here immunoSEQ multiplex PCR was the method, and the copy in TCRdb shows in-frame clones only, minus some. The sample carries roughly 300,000 clones, roughly 90% recorded once. This TCR was recovered from a woman in her twenties or thirties who had recovered from COVID-19. The J gene is TRBJ2-5, the V gene TRBV11-3; TRBD1 is a possible D gene (6 bases). Sequenced: PBMCs or T cells enriched from blood (not recorded which). The CDR3 here is CASSFQGWETQYF. The CDR3 DNA is TGTGCCAGCAGCTTCCAGGGGTGGGAGACCCAGTACTTC.